What follows are 25 T cell receptor beta chains derived from one specimen sequenced in a study of radiation and T cells in renal cell carcinoma. Measured with immunoSEQ multiplex PCR; TCRdb has only the in-frame clones, and not every one. This sample yields approximately 63,000 clones, of which around 80% are seen a single time; 7.3% belongs to the top ten. Stated time point: baseline pretreatment blood. The treatment: 15 Gy SBRT to primary tumor, nephrectomy 4 weeks later. The specimen comprised blood, sampled from a patient whose treatment included radiotherapy and nephrectomy. All receptors come from a man aged 60-69 years with renal cell carcinoma.

This clone was picked up a small number of times. V and J are TRBV6-1 and TRBJ1-2; possibly TRBD1 for D (5 bases). The V gene's germline CDR1 is MNHNS and CDR2 SASEGT. The V end lost 5 bases, the J end lost 5 bases, and 15 bases lay between the germline ends. The CDR3 contains 14 residues. CDR3 nucleotide sequence: TGTGCCAGCAGTAGGACGGGGGTGGGGTATGGCTACACCTTC. It specifies CASSRTGVGYGYTF.

This chain links TRBV18 with TRBJ2-5, with 11 bases matching TRBD1. This CDR3 comprises 16 residues. CDR1 KGHSH and CDR2 LQKENI come from the germline V gene. With V trimmed by 0 bases and J by 4 bases, 4 bases remained unmatched. The CDR3 nucleotides read TGTGCCAGCTCACCACCGGGGACAGGGGGACTAGAGACCCAGTACTTC. Its translation is CASSPPGTGGLETQYF.

The rearrangement uses TRBV15 and TRBJ2-2, with TRBD1 matching over 10 bases. The CDR3 extends over 18 amino acids. Per germline, CDR1 LNHNV and CDR2 YYDKDF (reference sequence). After removal of 3 bases from V and 0 bases from J, the junction contained 7 bases not matched to a gene. The CDR3 DNA follows: TGTGCCACCAGCAGCGACAGGGGGCTTATAGCGAACACCGGGGAGCTGTTTTTT. It is translated as CATSSDRGLIANTGELFF.

The rearrangement uses TRBV9 and TRBJ2-3; 9 bases are shared with TRBD2. CDR3 size: 16 residues. Germline CDR1 reads SGDLS; CDR2 reads YYNGEE. V lost 0 bases to trimming and J lost 5 bases; unmatched junction nucleotides: 7. The CDR3 here is CASSVVAGGRGDTQYF. CDR3 DNA sequence: TGTGCCAGCAGCGTAGTGGCGGGGGGGCGTGGAGATACGCAGTATTTT.

A note on this clone: The same CDR3 can be traced to other DNA sequences in this sample. The chain is built from TRBV11-3 and TRBJ2-3; D assignment may be TRBD1 or TRBD2 (6 bases each). The germline CDR1 and CDR2 sequences are SGHNT and YENEEA. The CDR3 is 13 residues long. The V end was cut by 1 base, the J end by 6 bases, with 8 bases between. CDR3 residues: CASSLGGADTQYF. In nucleotides, the CDR3 is TGTGCCAGCAGCTTAGGGGGGGCGGATACGCAGTATTTT.

V and J are TRBV13 and TRBJ2-3, with 8 bases fitting TRBD1. The germline gives CDR1 PRHDT, CDR2 FYEKMQ (reference sequence). This CDR3 is 18 amino acids long. Unmatched junction bases numbered 13, after V lost 5 bases and J lost 0 bases. The CDR3 nucleotides are TGTGCCAGCAGCCAGACGGACAGGGTAAATACTAGCACAGATACGCAGTATTTT. Protein sequence: CASSQTDRVNTSTDTQYF.

This clone has just a few counts. The chain links TRBV11-3 to TRBJ2-7; the match to TRBD1 covers 9 bases. Germline V gene data show CDR1 as SGHNT and CDR2 as YENEEA. V dropped 1 base and J dropped 2; count of bases not matched to a gene: 3. The CDR3 has 15 residues. This CDR3 is CASSLGGTGPYEQYV. The CDR3 bases are TGTGCCAGCAGCTTAGGCGGGACAGGGCCCTACGAGCAGTACGTC.

In DNA, the CDR3 is TGTGCCAGTAGTGTGGGACAGTCATCTGGAAACACCATATATTTT. Protein sequence: CASSVGQSSGNTIYF. V is TRBV19 and J is TRBJ1-3; TRBD1 agrees at 7 bases. The CDR3 totals 15 residues. Germline trimming cut 5 bases from V and 1 base from J; bases unmatched to any gene: 5. Germline assignment: CDR1 LNHDA and CDR2 SQIVND (reference sequence).

The chain carries TRBV7-9 and TRBJ1-1; 8 bases agree with TRBD1. The germline CDR1 and CDR2 sequences are SEHNR and FQNEAQ (reference sequence). The CDR3 has 16 residues. With V trimmed by 5 bases and J by 0 bases, 8 bases remained unmatched. This CDR3 reads CASSGQGPGVNTEAFF. CDR3 in DNA: TGTGCCAGCAGCGGACAGGGCCCAGGGGTGAACACTGAAGCTTTCTTT. Looking up the rest from reference TRBV7-9 and TRBJ1-1 gives the full variable domain: DTGVSQNPRHKITKRGQNVTFRCDPISEHNRLYWYRQTLGQGPEFLTYFQNEAQLEKSRLLSDRFSAERPKGSFSTLEIQRTEQGDSAMYLCASSGQGPGVNTEAFFGQGTRLTVV.

The chain links TRBV4-1 to TRBJ2-4; 10 bases align to TRBD1. The germline V gene has CDR1 MGHRA and CDR2 YSYEKL. V lost 1 base and J lost 8; bases outside the gene matches: 5. This CDR3 contains 15 residues. The CDR3, as DNA: TGCGCCAGCAGCCAAGTGGGACAGGGGTTCGACATTCAGTACTTC. This translates into CASSQVGQGFDIQYF.

The genes are TRBV7-6 and TRBJ2-3; TRBD2 matches 16 bases. Germline lookup yields CDR1 SGHVS and CDR2 FNYEAQ. Trimming cost V 2 bases and J 5 bases; bases outside gene matches: 7. The length of the CDR3 is 18 residues. CDR3 protein: CASSLMGLAGGPGDTQYF. The CDR3 DNA reads as TGTGCCAGCAGCTTAATGGGACTAGCGGGGGGGCCTGGAGATACGCAGTATTTT.

The rearrangement joins TRBV7-9 to TRBJ1-1; perhaps TRBD1 as D (6 bases). Germline V CDR1 and CDR2: SEHNR, FQNEAQ (reference sequence). V was trimmed by 4 bases and J by 4 bases, leaving 19 bases between them. The CDR3 is made up of 16 amino acids. The CDR3 DNA sequence: TGTGCCAGCAGCTCCGAAGGGGGGGCCGTGGGCACTGAAGCTTTCTTT. Amino acids: CASSSEGGAVGTEAFF.

This clone was recorded only once. The CDR3, as DNA: TGTGCCAGCAGCTTATTATTTGGAAACACCATATATTTT. Its translation: CASSLLFGNTIYF. The chain is built from TRBV11-3 and TRBJ1-3; D is unclear. Germline V gene sequence: CDR1 SGHNT, CDR2 YENEEA. V lost 2 bases and J 3 bases, leaving 5 bases between the germline ends. The CDR3 covers 13 residues.

V is TRBV7-9 and J is TRBJ2-7; no definite D call. CDR1 and CDR2 from the germline V gene are SEHNR and FQNEAQ (reference sequence). The CDR3 loop spans 12 amino acids. V lost 4 bases, J lost 3 bases, and 7 bases lay in between. This CDR3 is CASSSSFYEQYF. Written as DNA, the CDR3 is TGTGCCAGCAGCTCGTCGTTCTACGAGCAGTACTTC.

The chain carries TRBV5-6 and TRBJ1-6, with D tentatively TRBD1 (5 bases). V was trimmed by 0 bases and J by 8 bases, leaving 15 bases between them. This CDR3 has 16 amino acids. Germline lookup yields CDR1 SGHDT and CDR2 YYEEEE. The CDR3 nucleotides read TGTGCCAGCAGCTTGGCCCCCGGCAGGGCAGATTCACCCCTCCACTTT. This sequence encodes CASSLAPGRADSPLHF.

This chain links TRBV19 with TRBJ2-4, with TRBD2 identical over 9 bases. Losses at the gene ends were 3 bases for V and 3 bases for J; bases not matched to a gene: 9. CDR1 and CDR2 from the germline V gene are LNHDA and SQIVND (reference sequence). This CDR3 has 17 residues. CDR3 bases: TGTGCCAGTAGTATGAAGGCGGGAGGGCCTGGCAAAAACATTCAGTACTTC. Its translation: CASSMKAGGPGKNIQYF.

The chain recombines TRBV5-4 with TRBJ2-5; 11 bases match TRBD2. The CDR3 has 17 residues. Trimming at V came to 4 bases and at J to 3 bases, leaving 11 bases not matched to a gene. Germline assignment: CDR1 SGHNT and CDR2 YYREEE (reference sequence). In nucleotides, the CDR3 is TGTGCCAGCAGCCTCGAATTAGCGGGGGGGCCGAAAGAGACCCAGTACTTC. Protein product: CASSLELAGGPKETQYF.

V gene TRBV6-6 combines with J gene TRBJ2-5, with 8 positions matching TRBD1. The last part of the DNA fits TRBJ2-7 better; the J call may be wrong. Per germline, CDR1 MNHNY and CDR2 SVGAGI (reference sequence). The CDR3 is 14 residues long. The chain's CDR3 is CASSSVDREYEQYF. CDR3 DNA sequence: TGTGCCAGCAGTTCCGTGGACAGGGAATACGAGCAGTACTTC.

V and J are TRBV12-2 and TRBJ1-4; TRBD1 was called by the table and not checked on the DNA. TRBV12-2 constitutes a pseudogene. The CDR3 has 13 amino acids. CDR3 residues: CASRSYLQGELFF. CDR3 bases: TGTGCAAGTCGCTCGTACCTACAGGGGGAACTGTTTTTT.

The chain is built from TRBV6-5 and TRBJ1-2; D is ambiguous. CDR3 length: 13 residues. V lost 6 bases and J lost 5, with 13 bases in between. From germline, CDR1 is MNHEY and CDR2 SVGAGI. CDR3 DNA sequence: TGTGCCAGCAGCTTCAGTCCCGCGTATGGCTACACCTTC. Protein: CASSFSPAYGYTF.

The sample holds a few counts of this clone. The gene calls are TRBV19 and TRBJ1-1; 7 bases are shared with TRBD1. The germline CDR1 and CDR2 sequences are LNHDA and SQIVND (reference sequence). V shed 5 bases, J shed 2 bases, and the junction held 8 bases outside the gene matches. The CDR3 sequence is 15 residues long. Written as DNA, the CDR3 is TGTGCCAGTAGTGCGGACAGGACGGTCAACACTGAAGCTTTCTTT. Residues: CASSADRTVNTEAFF. The variable domain in full, with the rest retrieved from reference TRBV19 and TRBJ1-1, is DGGITQSPKYLFRKEGQNVTLSCEQNLNHDAMYWYRQDPGQGLRLIYYSQIVNDFQKGDIAEGYSVSREKKESFPLTVTSAQKNPTAFYLCASSADRTVNTEAFFGQGTRLTVV.

This clone was found a few times. V and J are TRBV7-3 and TRBJ1-5; possibly TRBD1 for D (6 bases). The ends were cut back, 5 bases at V and 1 base at J, with 15 bases in the middle. CDR3 size: 16 residues. CDR1 and CDR2 from the germline V gene are SGHTA and FQGTGA. CDR3 amino acids: CASSLTRGTSNQPQHF. CDR3 DNA sequence: TGTGCCAGCAGCCTGACCAGGGGCACAAGCAATCAGCCCCAGCATTTT.

The rearrangement joins TRBV5-6 to TRBJ1-5; D uncertain. The V gene lost 0 bases and the J gene lost 6 bases, with 4 bases spanning the gap. The germline V gene encodes CDR1 SGHDT and CDR2 YYEEEE. CDR3 length: 12 amino acids. CDR3 amino acids: CASSLAGQPQHF. The CDR3 coding sequence is TGTGCCAGCAGCTTGGCCGGTCAGCCCCAGCATTTT.

This clone appeared once. V gene TRBV6-5 combines with J gene TRBJ1-1; tentative D call: TRBD1 (5 bases). The germline CDR1 and CDR2 sequences are MNHEY and SVGAGI. Trimming removed 10 bases at V and 0 bases at J, with 15 bases between. CDR3 size: 14 residues. CDR3 DNA sequence: TGTGCCACCGCCCATCGGGGCTTGAACACTGAAGCTTTCTTT. It specifies CATAHRGLNTEAFF.

The table lists this clone with a few counts. The V and J genes are TRBV7-9 and TRBJ2-2; D is perhaps TRBD1 (5 bases). Trimming left V 3 bases short and J 0 bases short, with 8 bases between. There are 15 residues in the CDR3. Germline V gene sequence: CDR1 SEHNR, CDR2 FQNEAQ (reference sequence). The CDR3 DNA reads as TGTGCCAGCAGCTTCAGGGCCTCGAACACCGGGGAGCTGTTTTTT. Translation gives CASSFRASNTGELFF.